This TCR beta chain was recorded in a study of resident and recirculating memory T cells in vitiligo. For the study at large: Genomic DNA was extracted from whole homogenized samples, with no cell sorting.

V dropped 0 bases and J dropped 8; count of bases not matched to a gene: 7. The CDR3 has 15 residues. Germline loops: CDR1 SGDLS, CDR2 YYNGEE. Sequenced by immunoSEQ multiplex PCR; TCRdb stores in-frame clones only, minus some. The sample has roughly 80,000 clones; approximately 90% are singletons. The TCR was taken from a male donor with vitiligo. Material for sequencing was blood. The chain joins TRBV9 to TRBJ2-1, with 8 nucleotides matching TRBD2. CDR3 bases: TGTGCCAGCAGCGTAGCAAGCGGGAGCCTTGATGAGCAGTTCTTC. Its translation is CASSVASGSLDEQFF.